These T cell receptor beta chains were read from a single sample in a study of blood T cell repertoires in COVID-19. Only in-frame clones appear in the TCRdb table, and some are missing; sequencing was by immunoSEQ multiplex PCR. The table shows 120,000 to 150,000 clones, with 80% to 90% occurring only once. The sample consisted of peripheral blood. These receptors all come from an older woman with active COVID-19. CDR3s include the opening cysteine and the closing phenylalanine or tryptophan. D genes are given only for firm matches. Only some rows state a clone size, as once, few, many or a class for expanded clones.

D,V,size,J,CDR3,DNA
.,TRBV19,.,TRBJ1-1,CASSTSGSNTEAFF,TGTGCCAGTAGCACTTCGGGGAGTAACACTGAAGCTTTCTTT
TRBD2,TRBV12-3/TRBV12-4,.,TRBJ2-1,CASRLAGGPFF,TGTGCCAGCAGGTTAGCGGGAGGGCCGTTCTTC
TRBD2,TRBV6-2/TRBV6-3,.,TRBJ2-1,CASSPSGTSGRGRFF,TGTGCCAGCAGCCCGTCCGGGACTAGCGGGAGAGGGAGGTTCTTC
.,TRBV5-1,.,TRBJ1-1,CASSVAGGTEAFF,TGCGCCAGCAGCGTAGCCGGGGGGACTGAAGCTTTCTTT
TRBD1,TRBV7-2,once,TRBJ1-4,CASSLQGALANEKLFF,TGTGCCAGCAGCTTACAGGGGGCTCTTGCTAATGAAAAACTGTTTTTT
.,TRBV21-1,.,TRBJ2-1,CASSKAASGPYNEQFF,TGTGCCAGCAGCAAAGCGGCTAGCGGACCTTACAATGAGCAGTTCTTC
TRBD2,TRBV10-1,few,TRBJ2-7,CASSESGAGDSYEQYF,TGCGCCAGCAGTGAGTCGGGAGCGGGAGACTCCTACGAGCAGTACTTC
TRBD2,TRBV13,.,TRBJ2-2,CASSYPGLAGDGELFF,TGTGCCAGCAGCTATCCCGGACTAGCGGGAGACGGGGAGCTGTTTTTT
TRBD2,TRBV24-1,.,TRBJ2-5,CATSDPGTSGETQYF,TGTGCCACCAGTGATCCGGGGACTAGCGGCGAGACCCAGTACTTC
TRBD2,TRBV9,.,TRBJ2-3,CASSLGTSGGTDTQYF,TGTGCCAGCAGCCTTGGGACTAGCGGGGGCACAGATACGCAGTATTTT
.,TRBV7-2,.,TRBJ2-7,CASSLSGFVYEQYF,TGTGCCAGCAGCTTGTCCGGGTTCGTCTACGAGCAGTACTTC
TRBD2,TRBV5-4,.,TRBJ2-2,CASSPKGGSGSLTGELFF,TGTGCCAGCAGCCCCAAAGGGGGTAGCGGGAGCCTCACCGGGGAGCTGTTTTTT
.,TRBV5-4,.,TRBJ2-3,CASSLVPVSTDTQYF,TGTGCCAGCAGCTTGGTTCCAGTTAGCACAGATACGCAGTATTTT
TRBD2,TRBV28,.,TRBJ2-5,CASSSPGAGGPETQYF,TGTGCCAGCAGTTCGCCTGGAGCGGGAGGGCCGGAGACCCAGTACTTC
TRBD2,TRBV28,.,TRBJ2-2,CASSRTSAVTGELFF,TGTGCCAGCAGTAGGACTAGCGCTGTCACCGGGGAGCTGTTTTTT
.,TRBV28,.,TRBJ2-1,CASSQNAGTASYNEQFF,TGTGCCAGCAGTCAAAACGCCGGGACTGCCTCCTACAATGAGCAGTTCTTC
.,TRBV4-1,once,TRBJ2-1,CASSQGEVGANEQFF,TGCGCCAGCAGCCAAGGGGAGGTAGGGGCCAATGAGCAGTTCTTC
.,TRBV2,once,TRBJ2-1,CASSRDSPFAYNEQFF,TGTGCCAGCAGTAGGGACTCCCCCTTTGCCTACAATGAGCAGTTCTTC
.,TRBV21-1,.,TRBJ1-3,CASSGRQGVGYSGNTIYF,TGTGCCAGCAGCGGGCGACAGGGAGTAGGGTACTCTGGAAACACCATATATTTT
.,TRBV5-4,few,TRBJ1-2,CASSLSGGTYGYTF,TGTGCCAGCAGCCTCTCTGGGGGGACCTATGGCTACACCTTC
TRBD1,TRBV19,.,TRBJ2-7,CASRQGAGSYEQYF,TGTGCCAGTAGACAGGGGGCCGGATCCTACGAGCAGTACTTC
.,TRBV7-9,once,TRBJ2-2,CALPERTGELFF,TGTGCCCTCCCTGAGAGAACCGGGGAGCTGTTTTTT
TRBD1,TRBV7-2,once,TRBJ2-3,CASSLRSRDRGLTQYF,TGTGCCAGCAGCTTAAGGTCCCGGGACAGGGGCCTGACGCAGTATTTT
TRBD2,TRBV19,.,TRBJ2-1,CASTGTSGLLTGNEQFF,TGTGCCAGTACTGGTACTAGCGGGCTGCTGACAGGCAATGAGCAGTTCTTC
.,TRBV24-1,.,TRBJ2-7,CATSPAGTYEQYF,TGTGCCACCAGTCCGGCAGGCACCTACGAGCAGTACTTC
.,TRBV9,.,TRBJ2-3,CASSRDLAGDTQYF,TGTGCCAGCAGCCGGGACTTGGCGGGAGATACGCAGTATTTT
TRBD2,TRBV5-6,.,TRBJ2-1,CASSLGLEVINEQFF,TGTGCCAGCAGCCTGGGACTAGAGGTTATAAATGAGCAGTTCTTC
.,TRBV7-8,.,TRBJ2-1,CASTKTRYNEQFF,TGTGCCAGCACCAAGACAAGGTACAATGAGCAGTTCTTC
.,TRBV2,.,TRBJ2-6,CASRSGWGGPGANVLTF,TGTGCCAGCAGGAGCGGGTGGGGGGGCCCTGGGGCCAACGTCCTGACTTTC
.,TRBV20-1,once,TRBJ2-7,CSASDYEQYF,TGCAGTGCGTCAGACTACGAGCAGTACTTC
.,TRBV6-2/TRBV6-3,few,TRBJ2-2,CASSHRRETGELFF,TGTGCCAGCAGTCATCGGAGGGAGACCGGGGAGCTGTTTTTT
.,TRBV28,.,TRBJ1-2,CASSLSRQVEGYGYTF,TGTGCCAGCAGTTTAAGCAGACAGGTAGAGGGCTATGGCTACACCTTC
TRBD1,TRBV28,few,TRBJ1-5,CASSHDRGWDQPQHF,TGTGCCAGCAGCCATGACAGGGGATGGGATCAGCCCCAGCATTTT
.,TRBV9,.,TRBJ2-7,CASSPSLAGRYEQYF,TGTGCCAGCAGCCCCTCTCTGGCGGGACGTTACGAGCAGTACTTC
TRBD1,TRBV2,.,TRBJ1-1,CARKPGQGSATEAFF,TGTGCCAGAAAACCGGGACAGGGTTCCGCCACTGAAGCTTTCTTT
.,TRBV5-4,.,TRBJ2-5,CASSLHREETQYF,TGTGCCAGCAGCTTGCACCGAGAAGAGACCCAGTACTTC
.,TRBV25-1,.,TRBJ2-3,CASRSSTDTQYF,TGTGCCAGCAGGAGTTCCACAGATACGCAGTATTTT
.,TRBV6-4,.,TRBJ1-2,CASSPSGLANYGYTF,TGTGCCAGCAGCCCTTCAGGGCTAGCTAACTATGGCTACACCTTC
.,TRBV11-2,.,TRBJ1-1,CASSLVVVDTEAFF,TGTGCCAGCAGCTTAGTTGTAGTCGACACTGAAGCTTTCTTT
.,TRBV4-3,.,TRBJ2-4,CASSQEGASGRALGIQYF,TGCGCCAGCAGCCAAGAGGGGGCGAGCGGCAGGGCCCTGGGAATTCAGTACTTC
.,TRBV9,.,TRBJ2-1,CASSGSQGSSYNEQFF,TGTGCCAGCAGCGGCTCACAGGGAAGCTCCTACAATGAGCAGTTCTTC
TRBD1,TRBV9,.,TRBJ1-1,CASSAPPKDRATMNTEAFF,TGTGCCAGCAGCGCTCCGCCGAAGGACAGGGCGACCATGAACACTGAAGCTTTCTTT
.,TRBV9,.,TRBJ2-1,CASSPTGQTDEQFF,TGTGCCAGCAGCCCAACAGGACAGACGGATGAGCAGTTCTTC
TRBD1,TRBV6-6,.,TRBJ1-6,CASSQTGQGFQGLHF,TGTGCCAGCAGTCAAACGGGACAGGGTTTTCAAGGCCTCCACTTT
TRBD1,TRBV28,.,TRBJ1-1,CASSLGTGVTEAFF,TGTGCCAGCAGTTTGGGGACAGGGGTCACTGAAGCTTTCTTT
.,TRBV7-2,.,TRBJ2-3,CASSPTGLITDTQYF,TGTGCCAGCAGCCCTACGGGACTCATCACAGATACGCAGTATTTT
TRBD2,TRBV28,.,TRBJ2-1,CASSFSTSGRRNEQFF,TGTGCCAGCAGTTTTAGCACTAGCGGGAGACGTAATGAGCAGTTCTTC
TRBD2,TRBV7-8,.,TRBJ2-7,CASRLAGGGGHEQYF,TGTGCCAGCAGGCTCGCGGGAGGGGGGGGCCACGAGCAGTACTTC
.,TRBV28,.,TRBJ2-7,CASSLAGFYEQYF,TGTGCCAGCAGTTTAGCGGGCTTCTACGAGCAGTACTTC
.,TRBV4-1,.,TRBJ2-1,CASSHDSLNEQFF,TGCGCCAGCAGCCACGACAGCCTCAATGAGCAGTTCTTC
.,TRBV3-1/TRBV3-2,.,TRBJ1-6,CASSQDYQIRQSYNSPLHF,TGTGCCAGCAGCCAAGATTACCAAATCAGACAGTCCTATAATTCACCCCTCCACTTT
.,TRBV7-9,few,TRBJ1-2,CASAPGGDYGYTF,TGTGCCAGCGCCCCCGGGGGGGACTATGGCTACACCTTC
.,TRBV4-2,.,TRBJ1-3,CASSHQDSPRSGNTIYF,TGTGCCAGCAGCCATCAGGACAGCCCACGCTCTGGAAACACCATATATTTT
.,TRBV18,.,TRBJ2-6,CASSEGLVENVLTF,TGTGCCAGCTCGGAGGGGTTAGTAGAAAACGTCCTGACTTTC
TRBD1,TRBV11-2,few,TRBJ1-2,CASSTEAGGTYGYTF,TGTGCCAGCAGCACAGAAGCAGGGGGAACCTATGGCTACACCTTC